This T cell receptor beta chain stems from a study of shared clonotypes between healthy human individuals. Study results and limitations: A generally larger estimated richness was seen in naive subsets than in memory subsets.

The assay used deep level. Some clones are missing from TCRdb's copy, which holds only in-frame ones; the method was immunoSEQ multiplex PCR. The table shows 1.5 million to 2.5 million clones, with approximately 95% occurring only once. The CDR3 contains 15 residues. Looked up from germline, CDR1 is SGHNT and CDR2 is YYREEE (reference sequence). With 0 bases clipped from V and 4 bases from J, the junction kept 2 bases outside the gene matches. Only CD45RO-negative cells positively selected for CCR7 counted as naive CD8 cells, so terminally differentiated effector memory CD45RA+ cells were excluded. A note on this clone: Its antigen is unidentified.

V usage is TRBV5-4 and J usage is TRBJ2-5; 11 bases fit TRBD2. This sequence originates from a man aged 18-30 years in good health. Sequencing input: naive CD8+ T cells sorted from blood. CDR3 protein: CASSLGLAGIETQYF. The CDR3 nucleotides are TGTGCCAGCAGCTTGGGACTAGCGGGAATAGAGACCCAGTACTTC.